A single sample is the source of the 28 T cell receptor beta chains below, sequenced in a study of sequential checkpoint blockade in melanoma. Profiling relied on immunoSEQ multiplex PCR, and the TCRdb table lists in-frame clones only, not all of them. The repertoire holds about 28,000 clones, with approximately 83% as singletons. Treatment: randomized to nivolumab then ipilimumab (arm A) or the reverse (arm B). Sequencing was performed on CD8+ T cells sorted from blood (inferred from file names), taken from a patient given nivolumab and ipilimumab in sequence. The receptors here all came from a human donor with melanoma.

This chain joins TRBV27 and TRBJ2-3; 7 bases are shared with TRBD1. Trimming took 6 bases from V and 4 from J; bases not matched to a gene: 10. The CDR3 contains 15 residues. Germline V gene sequence: CDR1 MNHEY, CDR2 SMNVEV (reference sequence). This chain's CDR3 is CASRRQGGRADTQYF. CDR3 DNA sequence: TGTGCCAGCAGACGGCAAGGGGGCAGGGCAGATACGCAGTATTTT.

The chain carries TRBV11-2 and TRBJ2-2; 14 nucleotides match TRBD2. Germline-derived CDR1 and CDR2 are SGHAT and FQNNGV. The CDR3 sequence is 17 residues long. J gave up 3 bases and V 0 bases, and 0 bases lay outside the gene matches. CDR3 DNA: TGTGCCAGCAGCTTAGAGGGACTAGCGGGAGACACCGGGGAGCTGTTTTTT. The encoded protein is CASSLEGLAGDTGELFF. Complete variable domain (other parts from reference TRBV11-2 and TRBJ2-2): EAGVAQSPRYKIIEKRQSVAFWCNPISGHATLYWYQQILGQGPKLLIQFQNNGVVDDSQLPKDRFSAERLKGVDSTLKIQPAKLEDSAVYLCASSLEGLAGDTGELFFGEGSRLTVL.

The chain links TRBV6-5 to TRBJ2-1; 13 bases align to TRBD2. CDR1 and CDR2 from the germline V gene are MNHEY and SVGAGI. The V segment lost 4 bases and the J segment 10 bases; nucleotides outside the gene matches: 4. The CDR3 runs to 14 residues. Written as DNA, the CDR3 is TGTGCCAGCAGTTCGGGACTAGCGGGACAAGAGCAGTTCTTC. This sequence encodes CASSSGLAGQEQFF.

The gene calls are TRBV9 and TRBJ2-5, with TRBD1 identical over 7 bases. This CDR3 has 15 amino acids. Germline assignment: CDR1 SGDLS and CDR2 YYNGEE. J lost 7 bases, V lost 3 bases, and 12 bases had no gene match. The CDR3 region has the DNA TGTGCCAGCAGCGAACAGGGGAACCCATGGGGGACCCAGTACTTC. It specifies CASSEQGNPWGTQYF.

This sequence joins TRBV6-1 and TRBJ2-5; 10 nucleotides align to TRBD1. The DNA matches TRBJ2-7 better at its end, which makes the J call doubtful. The CDR3 is 16 amino acids. Germline V CDR1 and CDR2: MNHNS, SASEGT. The CDR3 nucleotides are TGTGCCAGCAGTGAAAGGCGGACAGGGGGCTCCTACGAGCAGTACTTC. Translating gives CASSERRTGGSYEQYF.

This chain joins TRBV29-1 and TRBJ2-3; 8 bases are a match to TRBD2. V lost 3 bases, J lost 4 bases, and 9 bases stayed unmatched. Germline CDR1 is SQVTM and CDR2 is ANQGSEA. The CDR3 length is 15 residues. The CDR3 is CSVDGAGGPADTQYF. Written as DNA, the CDR3 is TGCAGCGTTGACGGGGCGGGAGGCCCTGCAGATACGCAGTATTTT.

The chain links TRBV9 to TRBJ2-2; 8 bases align to TRBD2. The trim removed 4 bases at V and 3 bases at J, leaving 14 bases unmatched. Germline loops: CDR1 SGDLS, CDR2 YYNGEE. The CDR3 totals 18 residues. CDR3 protein: CASSPGGSGVGYTGELFF. CDR3 DNA sequence: TGTGCCAGCAGCCCCGGGGGTAGCGGGGTTGGCTACACCGGGGAGCTGTTTTTT.

The chain couples TRBV6-1 to TRBJ1-3; possibly TRBD1 for D (5 bases). CDR1 is MNHNS, CDR2 SASEGT, per germline. The CDR3 consists of 14 residues. V lost 2 bases and J 8 bases, leaving 13 bases between the germline ends. CDR3 DNA sequence: TGTGCCAGCAGTGAAATGACAGACGAGGACACCATATATTTT. Encoded protein: CASSEMTDEDTIYF.

The chain couples TRBV5-1 to TRBJ2-5; 9 nucleotides agree with TRBD1. Trimming took 4 bases from V and 1 from J; bases not matched to a gene: 2. This CDR3 has 14 amino acids. Per the germline V gene, CDR1 is SGHRS and CDR2 is YFSETQ. CDR3 loop: CASSLTGGQETQYF. DNA of the CDR3: TGCGCCAGCAGCCTGACAGGGGGCCAAGAGACCCAGTACTTC.

The CDR3 protein is CASSIDDRATGGDTQYF. The DNA of the CDR3 is TGTGCCAGTAGTATAGACGACAGGGCCACGGGCGGAGATACGCAGTATTTT. The J gene is TRBJ2-3, the V gene TRBV19, with TRBD1 matching over 7 bases. Trimming took 0 bases from V and 5 from J; bases not matched to a gene: 11. The CDR3 sequence is 17 residues long. Germline V lookup: CDR1 LNHDA, CDR2 SQIVND (reference sequence). Full variable domain (rest looked up from reference TRBV19 and TRBJ2-3): DGGITQSPKYLFRKEGQNVTLSCEQNLNHDAMYWYRQDPGQGLRLIYYSQIVNDFQKGDIAEGYSVSREKKESFPLTVTSAQKNPTAFYLCASSIDDRATGGDTQYFGPGTRLTVL.

V and J are TRBV11-1 and TRBJ1-1; 7 nucleotides align to TRBD1. CDR1 is SGHAT, CDR2 FQDESV, per germline (reference sequence). V lost 5 bases to trimming and J lost 4 bases; unmatched junction nucleotides: 4. CDR3 length: 13 amino acids. The CDR3 protein is CASSIPGGTEAFF. DNA for the CDR3: TGTGCCAGCAGCATCCCAGGGGGCACTGAAGCTTTCTTT. The whole variable domain, remainder taken from reference TRBV11-1 and TRBJ1-1, is EAEVAQSPRYKITEKSQAVAFWCDPISGHATLYWYRQILGQGPELLVQFQDESVVDDSQLPKDRFSAERLKGVDSTLKIQPAELGDSAMYLCASSIPGGTEAFFGQGTRLTVV.

A few counts support this clone. This chain links TRBV7-9 with TRBJ1-2, with D possibly matching TRBD1 (5 bases). CDR3 length: 12 amino acids. The germline CDR1 and CDR2 sequences are SEHNR and FQNEAQ (reference sequence). The V gene lost 6 bases and the J gene lost 6 bases, with 11 bases spanning the gap. The CDR3 is CASRRQSDGYTF. The CDR3 DNA is TGTGCCAGCAGAAGACAGTCAGATGGCTACACCTTC.

V and J are TRBV7-8 and TRBJ2-5; maybe TRBD2 (6 bases). CDR3 length: 13 residues. Per the germline V gene, CDR1 is SGHVS and CDR2 is FQNEAQ. The V end was cut by 7 bases, the J end by 9 bases, with 18 bases between. CDR3 in amino acids: CASNDWGEGPQYF. The CDR3 coding sequence is TGTGCCAGCAATGACTGGGGGGAAGGGCCCCAGTACTTC.

The chain employs TRBV4-2 and TRBJ2-6; D perhaps matches TRBD2 (6 bases). The ends were cut back, 1 base at V and 4 bases at J, with 11 bases in the middle. The germline V gene encodes CDR1 LGHNA and CDR2 YNFKEQ. CDR3 length: 16 amino acids. CDR3 loop: CASSQASGRGANVLTF. The CDR3 DNA follows: TGTGCCAGCAGCCAAGCCTCGGGGAGGGGGGCCAACGTCCTGACTTTC.

This clone came up a few times. This chain uses TRBV7-9 with TRBJ1-6; 9 bases are a match to TRBD1. J gave up 10 bases and V 4 bases, and 8 bases lay outside the gene matches. This CDR3 has 15 residues. Germline loops: CDR1 SEHNR, CDR2 FQNEAQ (reference sequence). CDR3 in amino acids: CASSSGGTGHSPLHF. The CDR3 DNA follows: TGTGCCAGCAGCTCCGGCGGGACAGGGCACTCACCCCTCCACTTT. Together with reference TRBV7-9 and TRBJ1-6, the CDR3 gives the full variable domain: DTGVSQNPRHKITKRGQNVTFRCDPISEHNRLYWYRQTLGQGPEFLTYFQNEAQLEKSRLLSDRFSAERPKGSFSTLEIQRTEQGDSAMYLCASSSGGTGHSPLHFGNGTRLTVT.

The chain uses TRBV2 and TRBJ1-2; 7 nucleotides line up with TRBD1. Looked up from germline, CDR1 is SNHLY and CDR2 is FYNNEI. The CDR3 totals 15 residues. V lost 4 bases and J lost 2; bases outside the gene matches: 7. This chain's CDR3 is CASSGNRGHNYGYTF. CDR3 bases: TGTGCCAGCAGTGGTAACAGGGGCCACAACTATGGCTACACCTTC.

V and J are TRBV7-9 and TRBJ2-2, with D maybe TRBD1 (7 bases). CDR3 length: 14 amino acids. Germline V gene lookup returns CDR1 SEHNR and CDR2 FQNEAQ (reference sequence). With 4 bases removed from V and 6 bases from J, the gap between germline ends came to 12 bases. The CDR3 DNA sequence: TGTGCCAGCAGCTCCCCCAGGGGGGCCGGGGAGCTGTTTTTT. Translated: CASSSPRGAGELFF.

In this sample, this clone turned up a few times. The V and J genes are TRBV19 and TRBJ2-7; 8 bases agree with TRBD1. The CDR3 is 14 residues long. CDR1 LNHDA and CDR2 SQIVND come from the germline V gene (reference sequence). The V and J ends lost 5 bases and 2 bases, in that order; junction bases with no gene match: 5. CDR3 DNA: TGTGCCAGTAGTTTCGGACAGGGAACCTACGAGCAGTACTTC. The encoded protein is CASSFGQGTYEQYF.

The rearrangement links TRBV6-5 to TRBJ1-2; D uncertain. V lost 5 bases and J 2 bases, leaving 15 bases between the germline ends. The CDR3 loop spans 15 amino acids. Germline CDR1 reads MNHEY; CDR2 reads SVGAGI. The CDR3 DNA reads as TGTGCCAGCAGTCAAAATCCCGAGCCGAACTATGGCTACACCTTC. Translated: CASSQNPEPNYGYTF.

The rearrangement joins TRBV7-9 to TRBJ1-1; TRBD1 matches at 8 bases. Germline loops: CDR1 SEHNR, CDR2 FQNEAQ (reference sequence). The CDR3 covers 13 residues. The junction had 3 bases not matched to a gene; V was cut back by 1 base and J by 8 bases. CDR3 in amino acids: CASSLVAGGEAFF. The CDR3 DNA reads as TGTGCCAGCAGCTTAGTCGCAGGGGGCGAAGCTTTCTTT.

The chain carries TRBV29-1 and TRBJ2-1; 8 nucleotides agree with TRBD2. Trimming cost V 7 bases and J 8 bases; bases outside gene matches: 10. Germline V lookup: CDR1 SQVTM, CDR2 ANQGSEA. The CDR3 totals 13 residues. Here the CDR3 reads CSARGGQFHEQFF. CDR3 bases: TGCAGCGCCCGGGGGGGCCAGTTCCATGAGCAGTTCTTC.

This chain uses TRBV2 with TRBJ2-3, with D perhaps TRBD1 (6 bases). V lost 1 base and J lost 2, with 13 bases in between. The germline CDR1 and CDR2 sequences are SNHLY and FYNNEI. The CDR3 is 16 amino acids. The CDR3 reads CASSEVLGADTDTQYF. CDR3 DNA sequence: TGTGCCAGCAGTGAAGTTTTGGGGGCAGACACAGATACGCAGTATTTT.

This clone was counted only a few times. J is TRBJ1-2 and V is TRBV4-1; 7 bases map to TRBD1. Germline CDR1 MGHRA, CDR2 YSYEKL. The V and J ends lost 0 bases and 8 bases, in that order; junction bases with no gene match: 12. This CDR3 region has 16 residues. This CDR3 reads CASSQDLVGTGEGYTF. The CDR3 bases are TGCGCCAGCAGCCAAGACCTAGTGGGCACAGGGGAAGGCTACACCTTC.

The CDR3 region is CSVEEGAGAHEQFF. CDR3 in DNA: TGCAGCGTTGAAGAAGGAGCGGGAGCCCATGAGCAGTTCTTC. The V gene is TRBV29-1, the J gene TRBJ2-1, with 8 bases lining up with TRBD2. The CDR3 extends over 14 amino acids. Per germline, CDR1 SQVTM and CDR2 ANQGSEA. The J segment lost 8 bases and the V segment lost 0 bases, leaving 6 bases of the junction unmatched.

The chain combines TRBV15 with TRBJ2-6; D possibly corresponds to TRBD1 (5 bases). Germline CDR1 and CDR2: LNHNV and YYDKDF (reference sequence). The CDR3 is 15 residues long. Trimming took off 3 bases at V and 1 base at J, with 7 bases between the two ends. This CDR3 is CATSSDSSGANVLTF. Written as DNA, the CDR3 is TGTGCCACCAGCAGCGACAGTTCTGGGGCCAACGTCCTGACTTTC.

This chain joins TRBV6-4 and TRBJ2-3, with TRBD2 matching 12 bases. CDR3 length: 15 amino acids. After removal of 3 bases from V and 4 bases from J, the junction contained 2 bases not matched to a gene. CDR1 is MRHNA, CDR2 SNTAGT, per germline. In nucleotides, the CDR3 is TGTGCCAGCAGTGATCTAGCGGGAGGGCCAGATACGCAGTATTTT. Amino acids: CASSDLAGGPDTQYF.

This sequence joins TRBV28 and TRBJ2-7, with D possibly TRBD1 on 5 matching bases. The length of the CDR3 is 12 residues. Germline CDR1 and CDR2: MDHEN and SYDVKM. Trimming stripped 3 bases from V and 8 bases from J, with 11 bases between. The CDR3 nucleotides read TGTGCCAGCAGTTTTTCGGACATACAGCAGTACTTC. This encodes CASSFSDIQQYF.

In the case of this clone: The sample carries other DNA sequences with the same CDR3. This chain connects TRBV19 to TRBJ2-5; D ambiguous. This CDR3 is built from 14 residues. Germline assignment: CDR1 LNHDA and CDR2 SQIVND (reference sequence). V was trimmed by 2 bases and J by 5 bases, leaving 12 bases between them. The CDR3 sequence is CASSIWAHEETQYF. CDR3 in DNA: TGTGCCAGTAGTATATGGGCCCACGAGGAGACCCAGTACTTC.